This T cell receptor beta chain was sequenced in a study of T cells in Graves' hyperthyroidism and ophthalmopathy (dated by TCRdb to between 2017 and 2020). Study-level background: A discovery cohort of about a hundred patients, approximately 45 with Graves' ophthalmopathy and roughly 59 with stable Graves' hyperthyroidism, was used to find distinguishing TCR V-J signatures. In addition, the study compared T-cell repertoires in thyroid tissue and in blood from six Graves' hyperthyroidism patients. TCR Vbeta CDR3 sequencing of 135 peripheral blood samples (approximately 44 ophthalmopathy, over 70 hyperthyroidism and some 17 progressor patients) is reported in the paper. The roughly 100 discovery patients were randomly divided into training and test sets at a 7:3 ratio. Whether ophthalmopathy could be predicted prospectively was tested in an independent validation cohort made up of under 20 hyperthyroidism patients plus 17 patients who later progressed to ophthalmopathy. After sampling, hyperthyroidism patients received methimazole starting at 30 mg daily, and ophthalmopathy patients received high-dose intravenous methylprednisolone. Findings and caveats that apply to the study as a whole: Sample size was not statistically predetermined, and investigators were not blinded to group allocation. A model built on a 13 V-J signature distinguished ophthalmopathy from stable hyperthyroidism, reaching over 85% sensitivity and under 84% specificity in cross-validation and 80%/75% in testing. Most expanded thyroid clonotypes (frequency above 0.001) were also found in blood, which suggests that blood repertoires may mirror thyroid immune responses. During validation, the model predicted progression to ophthalmopathy a median of about 6.5 months ahead of onset, with around 70% sensitivity and 72% to 80% specificity.

Exclusion was applied to patients with uncontrolled infections, other autoimmune diseases, pregnancy or lactation. Clinical symptoms, serum thyroxine and TRAb, thyroid ultrasound, and orbital computed tomography formed the basis for the diagnoses. Total RNA was extracted using Trizol reagent, and RNA quality was assessed on an Agilent 2100 Bioanalyzer. Worth noting for this clonotype: This clone's antigen is unknown. Base quality data are lacking; no much larger clone is found one base away.

The TCR beta CDR3 regions were amplified from RNA transcripts. The first round of RT-PCR for the TCR CDR3 was performed with the HTBI primer set and the Qiagen OneStep RT-PCR kit. A second multiplex PCR round built the libraries, followed by size selection and purification. Libraries were sequenced paired-end with 100 bp reads on an Illumina HiSeq2000. Under the source paper's analysis protocol: SOAPnuke was used to process the raw data, with reads discarded if the reads contained adapters or uncalled bases, had a mean Phred below 15, or lacked an exact constant-primer or identifier match. High-quality paired reads were merged using COPE v1.2.5, and each unique nucleotide sequence was defined as a clonotype. MiTCR v1.1 was used to align clonotypes to the IMGT TRBV, TRBD and TRBJ reference segments. Only V-J combinations with frequency above 0.0001, covering about 99% of repertoires, were analysed. The TCS score was defined as the ratio of F50 (clonal expansion) to E x V (chaos), calculated using BLOSUM62-based TCRdist between CDR3 peptides within each V-J. Welch's t-statistics and random forest reduced 500 to 550 V-J features to roughly 13, which were used in a naive Bayes classifier (R e1071). The Morisita-Horn index was used to measure how similar the thyroid and blood repertoires were. TCRdb applied fastp at Q25 and MiXCR to the public reads, then kept only in-frame beta chains. Each entry is one CDR3 protein sequence, shown with its most common DNA and genes. The V and J calls were not made by the authors but by TCRdb's processing. The sample table contains more than 500,000 distinct CDR3 sequences; only one count was recorded for over 35% of them. Clones ranked in the top ten supply about two fifths of the sample.

This TCR was recovered from an adult woman with Graves' disease, either hyperthyroidism or ophthalmopathy (not recorded which). Sequences were obtained from peripheral blood or thyroid tissue (not recorded which).

The CDR3 region has the sequence CAWRPSPGPGEKLFF. The DNA reads TGTGCCTGGCGCCCTTCACCGGGACCAGGTGAAAAACTGTTTTTT. The receptor chain draws on TRBV30 and TRBJ1-4; TRBD1 is possibly the D segment (5 matching bases). Sequences GTSNPN (CDR1) and SVGIG (CDR2) are obtained from the germline V gene (reference sequence). Its CDR3 holds 15 amino acids, cysteine through phenylalanine. Kept here is only the CDR3 DNA, which spans 45 bases and is read in frame from base 1. Between the V and J ends, shortened by 5 bases and 7 bases respectively, the junction contains 20 bases.